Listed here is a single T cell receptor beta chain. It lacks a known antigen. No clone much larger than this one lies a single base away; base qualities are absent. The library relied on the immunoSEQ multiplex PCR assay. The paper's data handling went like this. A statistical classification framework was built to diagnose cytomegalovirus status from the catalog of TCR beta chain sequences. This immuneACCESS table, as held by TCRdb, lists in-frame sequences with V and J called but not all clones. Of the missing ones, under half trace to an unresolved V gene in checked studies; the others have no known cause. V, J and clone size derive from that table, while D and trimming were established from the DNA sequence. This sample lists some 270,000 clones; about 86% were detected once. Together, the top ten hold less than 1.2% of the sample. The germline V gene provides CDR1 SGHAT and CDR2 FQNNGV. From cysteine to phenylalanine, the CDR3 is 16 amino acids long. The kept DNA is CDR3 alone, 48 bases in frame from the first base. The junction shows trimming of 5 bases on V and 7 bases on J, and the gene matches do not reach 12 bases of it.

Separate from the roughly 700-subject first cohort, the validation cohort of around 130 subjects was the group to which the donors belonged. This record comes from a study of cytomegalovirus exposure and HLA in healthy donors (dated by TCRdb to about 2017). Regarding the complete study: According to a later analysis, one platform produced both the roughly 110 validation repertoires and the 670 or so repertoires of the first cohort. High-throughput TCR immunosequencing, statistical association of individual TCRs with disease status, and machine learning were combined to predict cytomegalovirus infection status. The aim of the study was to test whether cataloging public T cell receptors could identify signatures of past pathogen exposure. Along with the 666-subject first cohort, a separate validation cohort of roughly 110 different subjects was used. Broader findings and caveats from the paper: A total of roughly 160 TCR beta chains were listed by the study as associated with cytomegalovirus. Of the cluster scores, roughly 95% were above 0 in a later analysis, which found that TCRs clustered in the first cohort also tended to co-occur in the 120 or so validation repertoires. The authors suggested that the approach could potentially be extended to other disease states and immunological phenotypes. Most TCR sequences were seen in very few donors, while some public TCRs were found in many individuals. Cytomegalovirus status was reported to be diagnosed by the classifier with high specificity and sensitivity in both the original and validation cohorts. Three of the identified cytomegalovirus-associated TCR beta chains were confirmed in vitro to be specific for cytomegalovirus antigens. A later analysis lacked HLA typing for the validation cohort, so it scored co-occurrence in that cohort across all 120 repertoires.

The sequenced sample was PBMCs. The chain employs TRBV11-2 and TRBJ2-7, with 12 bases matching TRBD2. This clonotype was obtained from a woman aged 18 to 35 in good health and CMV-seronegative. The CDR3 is CASSGKSSGGAIEQYF. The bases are TGTGCCAGCAGCGGGAAATCTAGCGGGGGGGCTATTGAGCAGTACTTC.